This TCR beta chain is drawn from a study of cytomegalovirus exposure and HLA in healthy donors. Study outcomes and limitations: Most observed TCR sequences were rare, whereas some public TCRs were detected in many donors. Three chains tied to CMV proved CMV antigen-specific in vitro. Presence/absence analyses treated sequencing depth as roughly uniform across donors.

This clone appeared a single time. Its cognate antigen is unknown. The length of the CDR3 is 15 residues. Germline CDR1 MGHDK, CDR2 SYGVNS. Trimming pared 2 bases from V and 0 bases from J, leaving 10 bases between. The study ran its PCR with 60 Vbeta and 13 Jbeta primers. Using immunoSEQ multiplex PCR, the repertoire was profiled, and TCRdb retains in-frame clones only, with some absent. The repertoire holds roughly 100,000 clones, with 55% to 85% as singletons. The chain employs TRBV25-1 and TRBJ1-2, with D perhaps TRBD1 (5 bases). Sequencing was performed on PBMCs. The TCR comes from a woman under 30 in good health and CMV-seropositive. The CDR3 DNA is TGTGCCAGCAGTGAAACGACAGCCGCTAACTATGGCTACACCTTC. Protein product: CASSETTAANYGYTF.